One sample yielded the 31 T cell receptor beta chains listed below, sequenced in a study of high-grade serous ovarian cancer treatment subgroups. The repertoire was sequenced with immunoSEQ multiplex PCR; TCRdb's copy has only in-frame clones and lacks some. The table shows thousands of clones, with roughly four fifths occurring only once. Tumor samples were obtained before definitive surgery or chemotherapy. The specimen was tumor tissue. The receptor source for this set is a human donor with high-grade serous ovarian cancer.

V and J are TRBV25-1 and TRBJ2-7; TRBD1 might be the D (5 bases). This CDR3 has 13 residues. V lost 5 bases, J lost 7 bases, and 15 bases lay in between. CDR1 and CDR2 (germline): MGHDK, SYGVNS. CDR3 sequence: CASSPTTVSEQYF. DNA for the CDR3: TGTGCCAGCAGTCCTACGACAGTTTCGGAGCAGTACTTC.

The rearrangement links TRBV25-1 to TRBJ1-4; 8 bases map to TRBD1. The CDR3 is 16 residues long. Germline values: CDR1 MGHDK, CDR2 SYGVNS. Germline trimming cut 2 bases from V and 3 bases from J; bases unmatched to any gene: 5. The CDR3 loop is CASSEGETGANEKLFF. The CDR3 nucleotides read TGTGCCAGCAGTGAAGGGGAGACAGGGGCTAATGAAAAACTGTTTTTT.

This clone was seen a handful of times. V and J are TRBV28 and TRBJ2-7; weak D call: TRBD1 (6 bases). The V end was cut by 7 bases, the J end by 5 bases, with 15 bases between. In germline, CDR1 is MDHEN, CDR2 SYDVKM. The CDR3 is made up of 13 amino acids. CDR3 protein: CASIGAGDHEQYF. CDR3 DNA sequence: TGTGCCAGCATTGGGGCAGGGGACCACGAGCAGTACTTC.

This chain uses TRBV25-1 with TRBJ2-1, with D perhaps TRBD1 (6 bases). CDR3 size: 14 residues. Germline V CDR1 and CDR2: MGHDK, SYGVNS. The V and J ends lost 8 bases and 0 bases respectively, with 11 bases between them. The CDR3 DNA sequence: TGTGCCAGCGCAGGGGCCTACTCCTACAATGAGCAGTTCTTC. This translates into CASAGAYSYNEQFF. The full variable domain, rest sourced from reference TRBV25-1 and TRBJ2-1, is EADIYQTPRYLVIGTGKKITLECSQTMGHDKMYWYQQDPGMELHLIHYSYGVNSTEKGDLSSESTVSRIRTEHFPLTLESARPSHTSQYLCASAGAYSYNEQFFGPGTRLTVL.

As DNA, the CDR3 is TGTGCCAGCAGTTTTATTAGCGGCACAGATACGCAGTATTTT. It translates to CASSFISGTDTQYF. V gene TRBV28 combines with J gene TRBJ2-3; a possible D gene is TRBD2 (5 bases). Germline CDR1 and CDR2: MDHEN and SYDVKM. The CDR3 contains 14 residues. Trimming cost V 3 bases and J 1 base, with 8 bases left between them. The whole variable domain, remainder taken from reference TRBV28 and TRBJ2-3, is DVKVTQSSRYLVKRTGEKVFLECVQDMDHENMFWYRQDPGLGLRLIYFSYDVKMKEKGDIPEGYSVSREKKERFSLILESASTNQTSMYLCASSFISGTDTQYFGPGTRLTVL.

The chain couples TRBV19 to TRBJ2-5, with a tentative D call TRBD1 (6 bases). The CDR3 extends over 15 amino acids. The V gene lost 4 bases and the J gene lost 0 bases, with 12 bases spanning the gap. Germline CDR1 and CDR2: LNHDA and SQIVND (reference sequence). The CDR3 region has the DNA TGTGCCAGTAGTACCGGGACAACGTACCAAGAGACCCAGTACTTC. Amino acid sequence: CASSTGTTYQETQYF.

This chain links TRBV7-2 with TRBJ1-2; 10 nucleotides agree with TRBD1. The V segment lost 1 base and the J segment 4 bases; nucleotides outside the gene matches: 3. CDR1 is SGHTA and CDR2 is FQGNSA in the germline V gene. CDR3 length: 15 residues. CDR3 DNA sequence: TGTGCCAGCAGCTTAGGGGGACAGGGGACCTATGGCTACACCTTC. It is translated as CASSLGGQGTYGYTF.

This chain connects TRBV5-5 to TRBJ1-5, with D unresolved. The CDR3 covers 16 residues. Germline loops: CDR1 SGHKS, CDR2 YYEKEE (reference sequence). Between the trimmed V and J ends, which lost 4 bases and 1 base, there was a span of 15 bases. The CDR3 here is CASSLQLARSNQPQHF. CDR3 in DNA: TGTGCCAGCAGCCTCCAATTGGCGCGCAGCAATCAGCCCCAGCATTTT.

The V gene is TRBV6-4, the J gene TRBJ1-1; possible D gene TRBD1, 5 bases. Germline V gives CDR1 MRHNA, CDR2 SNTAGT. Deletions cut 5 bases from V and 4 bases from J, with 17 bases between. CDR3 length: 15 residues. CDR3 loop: CASSPSAGVGTEAFF. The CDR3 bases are TGTGCCAGCAGTCCCTCCGCGGGGGTTGGCACTGAAGCTTTCTTT.

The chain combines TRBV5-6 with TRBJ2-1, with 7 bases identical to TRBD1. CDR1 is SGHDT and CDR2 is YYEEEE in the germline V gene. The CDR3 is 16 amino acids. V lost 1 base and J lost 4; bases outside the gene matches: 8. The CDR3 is CASSLRPGGTYNEQFF. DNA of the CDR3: TGTGCCAGCAGCTTGAGGCCAGGGGGTACTTACAATGAGCAGTTCTTC.

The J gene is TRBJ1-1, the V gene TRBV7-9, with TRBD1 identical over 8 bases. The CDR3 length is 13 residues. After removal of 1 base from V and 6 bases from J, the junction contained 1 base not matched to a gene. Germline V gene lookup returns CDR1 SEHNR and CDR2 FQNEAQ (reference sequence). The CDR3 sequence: CASSLVQGAEAFF. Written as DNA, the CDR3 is TGTGCCAGCAGCTTAGTACAGGGGGCTGAAGCTTTCTTT.

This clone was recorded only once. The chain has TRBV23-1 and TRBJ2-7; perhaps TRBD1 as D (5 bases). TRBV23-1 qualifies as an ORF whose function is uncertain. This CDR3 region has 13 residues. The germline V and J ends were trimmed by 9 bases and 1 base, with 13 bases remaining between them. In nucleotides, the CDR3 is TGCGCCAGGCAGGGTAAAGGGTCCTACGAGCAGTACGTC. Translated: CARQGKGSYEQYV.

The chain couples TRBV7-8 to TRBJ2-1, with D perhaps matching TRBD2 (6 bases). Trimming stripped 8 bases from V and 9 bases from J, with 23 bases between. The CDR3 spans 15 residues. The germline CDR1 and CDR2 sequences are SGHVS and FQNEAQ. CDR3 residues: CASGGLARDRGEQFF. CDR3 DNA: TGTGCCAGCGGTGGGTTGGCGCGGGATCGGGGTGAGCAGTTCTTC.

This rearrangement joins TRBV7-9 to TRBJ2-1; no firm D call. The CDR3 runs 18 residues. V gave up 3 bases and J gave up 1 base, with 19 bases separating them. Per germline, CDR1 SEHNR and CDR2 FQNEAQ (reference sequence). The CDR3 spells CASSFPRQYSSSYNEQFF. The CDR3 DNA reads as TGTGCCAGCAGCTTCCCACGCCAATATAGCAGTTCCTACAATGAGCAGTTCTTC. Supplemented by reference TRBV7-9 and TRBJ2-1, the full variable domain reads DTGVSQNPRHKITKRGQNVTFRCDPISEHNRLYWYRQTLGQGPEFLTYFQNEAQLEKSRLLSDRFSAERPKGSFSTLEIQRTEQGDSAMYLCASSFPRQYSSSYNEQFFGPGTRLTVL.

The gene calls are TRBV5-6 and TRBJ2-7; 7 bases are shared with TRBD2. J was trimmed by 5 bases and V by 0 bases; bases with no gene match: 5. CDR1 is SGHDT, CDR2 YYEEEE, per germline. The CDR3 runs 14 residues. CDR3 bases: TGTGCCAGCAGCTTGGGGGGAGGGCCTGACGAGCAGTACTTC. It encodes CASSLGGGPDEQYF.

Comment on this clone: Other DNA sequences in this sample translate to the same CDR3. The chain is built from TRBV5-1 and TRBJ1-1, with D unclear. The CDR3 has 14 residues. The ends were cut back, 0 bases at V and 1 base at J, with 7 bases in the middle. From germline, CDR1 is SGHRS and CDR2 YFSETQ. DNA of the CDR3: TGCGCCAGCAGCTTGGTACCGGAGAACACTGAAGCTTTCTTT. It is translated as CASSLVPENTEAFF.

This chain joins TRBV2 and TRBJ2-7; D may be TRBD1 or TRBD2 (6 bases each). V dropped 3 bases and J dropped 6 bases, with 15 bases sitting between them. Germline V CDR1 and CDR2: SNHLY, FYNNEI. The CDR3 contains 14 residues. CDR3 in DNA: TGTGCCAGCAGTGAGGGGGGCAGGGCAAGCGAGCAGTACTTC. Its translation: CASSEGGRASEQYF.

In DNA form, the CDR3 reads TGTGCCAGCAGCTCATTTAAGGCCCTAGCGGGAGTCAATGAGCAGTTCTTC. It encodes CASSSFKALAGVNEQFF. The chain uses TRBV7-9 and TRBJ2-1; TRBD2 matches at 10 bases. The germline CDR1 and CDR2 sequences are SEHNR and FQNEAQ (reference sequence). The length of the CDR3 is 17 residues. Losses at the gene ends were 4 bases for V and 6 bases for J; bases not matched to a gene: 12.

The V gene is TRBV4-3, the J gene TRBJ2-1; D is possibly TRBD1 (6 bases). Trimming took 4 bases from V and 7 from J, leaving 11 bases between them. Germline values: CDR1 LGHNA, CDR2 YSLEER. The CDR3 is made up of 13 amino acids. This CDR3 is CASSPNRVNEQFF. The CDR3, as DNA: TGCGCCAGCAGCCCCAACAGGGTAAATGAGCAGTTCTTC.

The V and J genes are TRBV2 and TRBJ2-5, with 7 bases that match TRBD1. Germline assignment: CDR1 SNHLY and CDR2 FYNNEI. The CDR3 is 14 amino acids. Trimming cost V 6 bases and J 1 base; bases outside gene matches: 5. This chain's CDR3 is CASRTGALQETQYF. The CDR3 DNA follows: TGTGCCAGCAGAACAGGGGCCCTCCAAGAGACCCAGTACTTC.

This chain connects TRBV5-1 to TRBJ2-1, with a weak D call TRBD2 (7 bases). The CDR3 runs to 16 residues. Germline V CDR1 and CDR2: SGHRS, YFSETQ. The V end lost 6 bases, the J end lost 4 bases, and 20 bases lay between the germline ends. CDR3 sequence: CASTPRPSGTYNEQFF. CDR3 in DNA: TGCGCCAGCACCCCTAGGCCGAGCGGGACATACAATGAGCAGTTCTTC.

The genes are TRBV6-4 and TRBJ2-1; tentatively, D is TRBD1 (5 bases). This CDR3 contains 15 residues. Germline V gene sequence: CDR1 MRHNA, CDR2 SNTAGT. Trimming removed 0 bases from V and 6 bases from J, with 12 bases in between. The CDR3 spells CASSDSGLSSNEQFF. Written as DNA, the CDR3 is TGTGCCAGCAGTGACTCGGGGCTCTCTAGCAATGAGCAGTTCTTC.

This CDR3 is CASSLERTANTEAFF. DNA for the CDR3: TGCGCCAGCAGCTTGGAACGGACAGCGAACACTGAAGCTTTCTTT. This chain connects TRBV5-1 to TRBJ1-1; maybe TRBD1 (6 bases). Trimming stripped 0 bases from V and 1 base from J, with 10 bases between. There are 15 residues in the CDR3. Germline-derived CDR1 and CDR2 are SGHRS and YFSETQ. Combining the CDR3 with reference TRBV5-1 and TRBJ1-1 gives the whole variable domain KAGVTQTPRYLIKTRGQQVTLSCSPISGHRSVSWYQQTPGQGLQFLFEYFSETQRNKGNFPGRFSGRQFSNSRSEMNVSTLELGDSALYLCASSLERTANTEAFFGQGTRLTVV.

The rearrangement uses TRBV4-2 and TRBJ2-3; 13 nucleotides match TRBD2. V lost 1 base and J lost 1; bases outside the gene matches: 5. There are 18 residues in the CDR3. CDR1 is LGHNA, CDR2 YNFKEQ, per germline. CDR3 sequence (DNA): TGTGCCAGCAGCCAAGGAACTAGCGGGAGGGCCGGCACAGATACGCAGTATTTT. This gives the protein CASSQGTSGRAGTDTQYF.

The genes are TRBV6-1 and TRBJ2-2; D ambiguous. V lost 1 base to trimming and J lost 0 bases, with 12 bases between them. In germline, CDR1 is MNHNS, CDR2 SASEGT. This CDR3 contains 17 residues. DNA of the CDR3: TGTGCCAGCAGTGAAGGGAGTCAGCGTCCGAACACCGGGGAGCTGTTTTTT. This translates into CASSEGSQRPNTGELFF.

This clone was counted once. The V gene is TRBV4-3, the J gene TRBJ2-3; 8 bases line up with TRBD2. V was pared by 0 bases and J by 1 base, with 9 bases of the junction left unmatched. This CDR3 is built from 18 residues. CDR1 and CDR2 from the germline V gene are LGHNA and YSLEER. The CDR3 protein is CASSQEPSSGHRTDTQYF. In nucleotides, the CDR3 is TGCGCCAGCAGCCAAGAACCGTCTAGCGGGCACCGCACAGATACGCAGTATTTT.

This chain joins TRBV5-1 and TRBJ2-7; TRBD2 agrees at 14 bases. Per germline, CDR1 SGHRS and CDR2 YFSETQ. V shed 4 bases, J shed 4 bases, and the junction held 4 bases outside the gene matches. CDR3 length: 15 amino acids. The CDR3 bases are TGCGCCAGCAGCACGGGACTAGCGGGAGATTACGAGCAGTACGTC. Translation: CASSTGLAGDYEQYV.

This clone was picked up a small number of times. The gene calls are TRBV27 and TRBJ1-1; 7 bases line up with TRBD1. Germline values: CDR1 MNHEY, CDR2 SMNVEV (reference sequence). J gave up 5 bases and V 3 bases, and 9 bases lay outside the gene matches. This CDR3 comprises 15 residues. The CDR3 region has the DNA TGTGCCAGCAGTTTTCTAGGGGGCGCGGGTACTGAAGCTTTCTTT. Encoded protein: CASSFLGGAGTEAFF.

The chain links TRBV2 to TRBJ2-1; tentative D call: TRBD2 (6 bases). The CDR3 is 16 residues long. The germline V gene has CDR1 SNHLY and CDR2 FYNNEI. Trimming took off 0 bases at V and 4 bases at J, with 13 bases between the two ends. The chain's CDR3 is CASSEAGGGNYNEQFF. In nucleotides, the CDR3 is TGTGCCAGCAGTGAAGCTGGGGGAGGAAATTACAATGAGCAGTTCTTC.

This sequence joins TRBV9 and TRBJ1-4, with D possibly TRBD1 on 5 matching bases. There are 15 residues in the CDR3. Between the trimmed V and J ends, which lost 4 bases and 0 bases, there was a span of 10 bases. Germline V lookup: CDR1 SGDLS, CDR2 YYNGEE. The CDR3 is CASSPRGATNEKLFF. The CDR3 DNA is TGTGCCAGCAGCCCCCGGGGGGCAACTAATGAAAAACTGTTTTTT.

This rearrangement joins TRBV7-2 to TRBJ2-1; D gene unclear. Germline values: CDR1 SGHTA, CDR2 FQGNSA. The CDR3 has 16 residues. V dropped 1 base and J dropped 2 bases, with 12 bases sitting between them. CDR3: CASSLENQGTYNEQFF. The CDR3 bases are TGTGCCAGCAGCTTAGAAAACCAAGGCACCTACAATGAGCAGTTCTTC.